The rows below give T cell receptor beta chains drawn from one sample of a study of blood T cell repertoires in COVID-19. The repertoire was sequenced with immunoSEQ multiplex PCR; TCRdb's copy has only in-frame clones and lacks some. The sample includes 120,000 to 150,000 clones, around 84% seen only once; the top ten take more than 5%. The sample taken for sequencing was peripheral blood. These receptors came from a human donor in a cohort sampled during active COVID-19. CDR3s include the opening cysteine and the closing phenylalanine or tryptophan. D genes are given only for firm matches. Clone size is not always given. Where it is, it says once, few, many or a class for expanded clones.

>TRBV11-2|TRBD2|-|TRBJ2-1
CASSLLGGGNEQFF
TGTGCCAGCAGCTTACTGGGGGGGGGCAATGAGCAGTTCTTC
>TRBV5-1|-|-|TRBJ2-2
CASKERALDTGELFF
TGCGCCAGCAAGGAGAGGGCTCTTGACACCGGGGAGCTGTTTTTT
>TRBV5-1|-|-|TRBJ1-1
CASSQDFIGAEAFF
TGCGCCAGCAGCCAAGACTTTATAGGCGCTGAAGCTTTCTTT
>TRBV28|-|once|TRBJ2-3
CASSLHPDGGTDTQYF
TGTGCCAGCAGTTTACACCCTGACGGAGGCACAGATACGCAGTATTTT
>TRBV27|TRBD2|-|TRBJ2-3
CASSYKAGTPTDTQYF
TGTGCCAGCAGTTATAAAGCGGGAACCCCCACAGATACGCAGTATTTT
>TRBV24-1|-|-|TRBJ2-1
CATSDSPDYGEQFF
TGTGCCACCAGTGATTCCCCTGACTATGGTGAGCAGTTCTTC
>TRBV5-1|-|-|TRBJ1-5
CASSLDAGGQPQHF
TGCGCCAGCAGCTTGGATGCGGGGGGGCAGCCCCAGCATTTT
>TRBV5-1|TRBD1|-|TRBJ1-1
CASSLEGQGNTEAFF
TGCGCCAGCAGCTTGGAGGGACAGGGGAACACTGAAGCTTTCTTT
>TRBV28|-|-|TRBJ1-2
CASTSLHPSYGYTF
TGTGCCAGCACCAGTCTCCACCCCTCCTATGGCTACACCTTC
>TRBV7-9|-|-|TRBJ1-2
CASSLPGANYGYTF
TGTGCCAGCAGCCTGCCGGGTGCTAACTATGGCTACACCTTC
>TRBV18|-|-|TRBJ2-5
CASSPGQGTGETQYF
TGTGCCAGCTCACCAGGCCAGGGGACGGGAGAGACCCAGTACTTC